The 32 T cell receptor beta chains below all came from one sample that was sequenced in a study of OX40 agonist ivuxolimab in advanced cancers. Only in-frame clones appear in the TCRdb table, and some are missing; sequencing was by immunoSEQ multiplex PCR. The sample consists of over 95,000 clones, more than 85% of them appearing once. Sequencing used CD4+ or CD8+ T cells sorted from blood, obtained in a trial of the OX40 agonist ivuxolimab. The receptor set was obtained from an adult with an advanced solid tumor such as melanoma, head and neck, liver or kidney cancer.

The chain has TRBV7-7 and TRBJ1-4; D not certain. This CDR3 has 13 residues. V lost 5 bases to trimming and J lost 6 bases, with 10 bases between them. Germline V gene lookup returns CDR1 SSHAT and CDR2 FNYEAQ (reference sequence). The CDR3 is CASSPRLDEKLFF. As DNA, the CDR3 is TGTGCCAGCAGCCCCCGGTTGGATGAAAAACTGTTTTTT.

Written as DNA, the CDR3 is TGTGCCAGCAGCCCGGACAGTTTTCTCAATCAGCCCCAGCATTTT. Translating it yields CASSPDSFLNQPQHF. The rearrangement uses TRBV9 and TRBJ1-5, with D possibly TRBD1 on 6 matching bases. From germline, CDR1 is SGDLS and CDR2 YYNGEE. The CDR3 is 15 amino acids. With 4 bases removed from V and 3 bases from J, the gap between germline ends came to 14 bases.

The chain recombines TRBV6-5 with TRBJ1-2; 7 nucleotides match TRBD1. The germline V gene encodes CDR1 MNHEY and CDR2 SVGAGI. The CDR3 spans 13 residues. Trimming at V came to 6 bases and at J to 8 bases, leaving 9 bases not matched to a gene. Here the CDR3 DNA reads TGTGCCAGCAGCACCGGGACAGTTTGGGGCTACACCTTC. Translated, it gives CASSTGTVWGYTF.

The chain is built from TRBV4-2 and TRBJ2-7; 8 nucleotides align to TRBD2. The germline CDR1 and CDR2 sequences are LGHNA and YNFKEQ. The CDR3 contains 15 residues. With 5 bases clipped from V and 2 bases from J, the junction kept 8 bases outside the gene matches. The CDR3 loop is CASSTHREGPYEQYF. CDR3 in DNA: TGTGCCAGCAGCACCCACCGGGAGGGACCCTACGAGCAGTACTTC.

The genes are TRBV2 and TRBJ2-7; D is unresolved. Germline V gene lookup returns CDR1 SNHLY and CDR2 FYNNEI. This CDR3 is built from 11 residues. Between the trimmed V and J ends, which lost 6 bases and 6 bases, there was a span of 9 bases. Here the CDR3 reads CASSLAREQYF. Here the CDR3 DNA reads TGTGCCAGCAGCTTAGCCCGCGAGCAGTACTTC.

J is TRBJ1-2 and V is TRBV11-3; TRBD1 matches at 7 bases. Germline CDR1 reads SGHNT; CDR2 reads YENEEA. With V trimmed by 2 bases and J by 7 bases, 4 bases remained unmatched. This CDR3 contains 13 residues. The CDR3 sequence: CASSLYRGCGYTF. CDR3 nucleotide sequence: TGTGCCAGCAGCTTATACAGGGGCTGTGGCTACACCTTC.

DNA for the CDR3: TGTGCCAGCAGCCAAAGAGGAGGTTACGAGCAGTACTTC. It encodes CASSQRGGYEQYF. This chain uses TRBV11-3 with TRBJ2-7, with a weak D call TRBD2 (5 bases). The ends were cut back, 5 bases at V and 4 bases at J, with 12 bases in the middle. The CDR3 loop spans 13 amino acids. Looked up from germline, CDR1 is SGHNT and CDR2 is YENEEA. Full variable domain (remainder filled in from reference TRBV11-3 and TRBJ2-7): EAGVVQSPRYKIIEKKQPVAFWCNPISGHNTLYWYLQNLGQGPELLIRYENEEAVDDSQLPKDRFSAERLKGVDSTLKIQPAELGDSAVYLCASSQRGGYEQYFGPGTRLTVT.

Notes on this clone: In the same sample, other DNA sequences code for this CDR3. The CDR3: CASSPPGSHRYEQYF. The CDR3 DNA reads as TGTGCCAGCTCACCGCCAGGATCTCATCGGTACGAGCAGTACTTC. This rearrangement joins TRBV18 to TRBJ2-7; D remains unclear. There are 15 residues in the CDR3. Germline assignment: CDR1 KGHSH and CDR2 LQKENI. Trimming cost V 3 bases and J 4 bases, with 16 bases left between them.

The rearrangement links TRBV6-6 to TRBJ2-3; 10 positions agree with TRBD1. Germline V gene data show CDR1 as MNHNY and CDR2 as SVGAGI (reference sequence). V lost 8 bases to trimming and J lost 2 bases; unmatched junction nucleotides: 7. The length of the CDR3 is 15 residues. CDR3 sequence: CASSLTGGVTDTQYF. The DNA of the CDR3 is TGTGCCAGCTCCTTGACAGGGGGCGTCACAGATACGCAGTATTTT.

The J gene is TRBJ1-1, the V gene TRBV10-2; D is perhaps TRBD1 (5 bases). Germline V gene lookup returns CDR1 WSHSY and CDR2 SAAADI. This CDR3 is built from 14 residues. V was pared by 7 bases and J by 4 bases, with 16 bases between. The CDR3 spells CASTVGGGITEAFF. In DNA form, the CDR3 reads TGCGCCAGCACCGTTGGGGGAGGAATCACTGAAGCTTTCTTT.

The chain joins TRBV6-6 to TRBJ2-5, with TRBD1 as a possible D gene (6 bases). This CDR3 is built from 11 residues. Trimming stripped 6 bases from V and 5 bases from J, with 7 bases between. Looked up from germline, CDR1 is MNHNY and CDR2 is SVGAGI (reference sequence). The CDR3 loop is CASRRGETQYF. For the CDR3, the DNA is TGTGCCAGCAGGAGGGGGGAGACCCAGTACTTC.

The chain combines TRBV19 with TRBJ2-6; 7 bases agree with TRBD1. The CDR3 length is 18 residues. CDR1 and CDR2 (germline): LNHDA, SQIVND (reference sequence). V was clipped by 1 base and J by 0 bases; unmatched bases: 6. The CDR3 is CASSIVRTGLSGANVLTF. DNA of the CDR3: TGTGCCAGTAGTATAGTTAGGACAGGCCTCTCTGGGGCCAACGTCCTGACTTTC.

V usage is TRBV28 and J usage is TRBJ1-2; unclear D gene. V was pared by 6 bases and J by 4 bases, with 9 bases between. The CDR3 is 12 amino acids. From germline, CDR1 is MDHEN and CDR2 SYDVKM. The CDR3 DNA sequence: TGTGCCAGCAGAGCTAGAACCTATGGCTACACCTTC. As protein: CASRARTYGYTF.

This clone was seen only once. The CDR3 region is CASSHRAGVADNEQFF. Here the CDR3 DNA reads TGTGCCAGCTCACACCGGGCAGGAGTCGCCGACAATGAGCAGTTCTTC. The J gene is TRBJ2-1, the V gene TRBV18; D uncertain. The CDR3 totals 16 residues. V was cut by 4 bases and J by 5 bases, with 18 bases left in between. Germline lookup yields CDR1 KGHSH and CDR2 LQKENI.

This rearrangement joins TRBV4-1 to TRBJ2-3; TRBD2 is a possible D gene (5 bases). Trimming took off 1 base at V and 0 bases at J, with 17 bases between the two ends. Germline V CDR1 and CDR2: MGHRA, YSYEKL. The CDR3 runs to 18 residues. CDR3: CASSQAVPVGGSTDTQYF. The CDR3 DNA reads TGCGCCAGCAGCCAAGCAGTTCCGGTAGGCGGGAGCACAGATACGCAGTATTTT.

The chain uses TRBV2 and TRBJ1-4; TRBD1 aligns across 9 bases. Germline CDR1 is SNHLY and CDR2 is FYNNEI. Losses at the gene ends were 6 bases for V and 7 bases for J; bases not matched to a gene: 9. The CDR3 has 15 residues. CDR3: CASRAQGARSEKLFF. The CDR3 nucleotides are TGTGCCAGCAGAGCACAGGGGGCGAGGAGTGAAAAACTGTTTTTT.

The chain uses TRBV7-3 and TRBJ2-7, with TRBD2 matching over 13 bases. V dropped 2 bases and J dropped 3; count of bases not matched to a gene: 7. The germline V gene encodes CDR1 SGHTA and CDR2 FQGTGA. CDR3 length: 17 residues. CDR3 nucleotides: TGTGCCAGCAGCTTACGACTAGCGGGAGGCCCCCACTACGAGCAGTACTTC. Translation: CASSLRLAGGPHYEQYF.

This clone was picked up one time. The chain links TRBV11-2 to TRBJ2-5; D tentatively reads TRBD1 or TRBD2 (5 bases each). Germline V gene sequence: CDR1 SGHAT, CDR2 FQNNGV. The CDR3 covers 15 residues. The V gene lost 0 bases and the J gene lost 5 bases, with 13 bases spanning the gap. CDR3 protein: CASSLDLGGSETQYF. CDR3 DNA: TGTGCCAGCAGCTTAGATCTTGGGGGATCGGAGACCCAGTACTTC.

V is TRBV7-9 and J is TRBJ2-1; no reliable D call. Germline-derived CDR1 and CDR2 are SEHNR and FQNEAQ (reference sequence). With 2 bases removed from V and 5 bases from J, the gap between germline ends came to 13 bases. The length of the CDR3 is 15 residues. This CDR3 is CASSLRWAEDNEQFF. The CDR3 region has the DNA TGTGCCAGCAGCTTACGGTGGGCCGAGGACAATGAGCAGTTCTTC.

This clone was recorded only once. The CDR3 reads CASSPGQTKYEQYF. CDR3 bases: TGTGCCAGCAGCCCGGGACAGACAAAATACGAGCAGTACTTC. The J gene is TRBJ2-7, the V gene TRBV14; TRBD1 agrees at 7 bases. CDR3 length: 14 residues. Germline V CDR1 and CDR2: SGHDN, FVKESK. V gave up 4 bases and J gave up 4 bases; unmatched junction bases: 7. The whole variable domain, remainder taken from reference TRBV14 and TRBJ2-7, is EAGVTQFPSHSVIEKGQTVTLRCDPISGHDNLYWYRRVMGKEIKFLLHFVKESKQDESGMPNNRFLAERTGGTYSTLKVQPAELEDSGVYFCASSPGQTKYEQYFGPGTRLTVT.

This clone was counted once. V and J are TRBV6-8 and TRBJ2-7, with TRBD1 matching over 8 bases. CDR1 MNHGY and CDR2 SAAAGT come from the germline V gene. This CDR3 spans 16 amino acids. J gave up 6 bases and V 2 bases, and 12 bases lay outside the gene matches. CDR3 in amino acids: CASSYGEIWTGPEQYF. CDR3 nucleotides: TGTGCCAGCAGTTACGGAGAGATTTGGACAGGGCCCGAGCAGTACTTC.

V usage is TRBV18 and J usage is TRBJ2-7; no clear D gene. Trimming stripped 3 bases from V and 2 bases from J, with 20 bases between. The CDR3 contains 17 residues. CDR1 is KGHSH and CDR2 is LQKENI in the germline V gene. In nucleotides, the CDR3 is TGTGCCAGCTCACCGTCGGTAGCAAGGGTTGGAGCCTACGAGCAGTACTTC. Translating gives CASSPSVARVGAYEQYF.

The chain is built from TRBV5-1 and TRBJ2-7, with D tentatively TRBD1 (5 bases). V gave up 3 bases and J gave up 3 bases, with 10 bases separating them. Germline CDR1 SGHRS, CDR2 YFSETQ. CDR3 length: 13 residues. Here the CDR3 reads CASSWGSDYEQYF. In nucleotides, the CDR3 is TGCGCCAGCAGCTGGGGCTCCGACTACGAGCAGTACTTC.

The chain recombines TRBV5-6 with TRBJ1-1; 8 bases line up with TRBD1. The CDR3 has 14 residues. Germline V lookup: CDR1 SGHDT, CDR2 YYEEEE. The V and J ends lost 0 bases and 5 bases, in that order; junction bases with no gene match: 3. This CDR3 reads CASSLDRGETEAFF. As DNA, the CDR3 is TGTGCCAGCAGCTTGGACAGGGGGGAGACTGAAGCTTTCTTT.

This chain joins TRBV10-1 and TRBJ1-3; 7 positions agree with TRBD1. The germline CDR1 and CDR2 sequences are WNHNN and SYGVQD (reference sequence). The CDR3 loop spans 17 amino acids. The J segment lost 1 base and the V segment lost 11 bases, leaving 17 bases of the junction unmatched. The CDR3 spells CAGRAGQQGPSGNTIYF. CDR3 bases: TGCGCCGGGAGGGCGGGACAGCAGGGGCCTTCTGGAAACACCATATATTTT.

In DNA, the CDR3 is TGTGCCAGCACCCCTAGCGGGAGACCCACAGATACGCAGTATTTT. Protein product: CASTPSGRPTDTQYF. The chain couples TRBV9 to TRBJ2-3, with 10 bases matching TRBD2. Germline V gives CDR1 SGDLS, CDR2 YYNGEE. The CDR3 is made up of 15 amino acids. The J segment lost 2 bases and the V segment lost 6 bases, leaving 6 bases of the junction unmatched.

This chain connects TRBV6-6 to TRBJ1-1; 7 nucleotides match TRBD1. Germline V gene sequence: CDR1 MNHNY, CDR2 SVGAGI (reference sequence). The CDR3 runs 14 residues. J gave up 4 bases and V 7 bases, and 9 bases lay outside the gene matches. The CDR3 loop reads CASNRQGRSTEAFF. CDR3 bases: TGTGCCAGCAATAGACAGGGCCGGAGCACTGAAGCTTTCTTT.

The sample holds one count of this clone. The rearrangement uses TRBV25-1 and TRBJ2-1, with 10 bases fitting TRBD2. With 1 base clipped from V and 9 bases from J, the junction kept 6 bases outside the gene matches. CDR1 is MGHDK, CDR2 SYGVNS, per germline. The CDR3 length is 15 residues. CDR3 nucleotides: TGTGCCAGCAGTGAATTTCTAGCGGGAGCGGGTGAGCAGTTCTTC. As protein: CASSEFLAGAGEQFF.

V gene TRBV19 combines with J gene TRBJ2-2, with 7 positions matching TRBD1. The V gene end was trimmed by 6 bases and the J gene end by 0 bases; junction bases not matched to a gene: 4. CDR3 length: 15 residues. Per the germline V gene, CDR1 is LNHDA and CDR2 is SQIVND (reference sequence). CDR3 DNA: TGTGCCAGTAGCTCAGGGACAGCGAACACCGGGGAGCTGTTTTTT. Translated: CASSSGTANTGELFF. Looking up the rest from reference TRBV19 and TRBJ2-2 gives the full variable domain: DGGITQSPKYLFRKEGQNVTLSCEQNLNHDAMYWYRQDPGQGLRLIYYSQIVNDFQKGDIAEGYSVSREKKESFPLTVTSAQKNPTAFYLCASSSGTANTGELFFGEGSRLTVL.

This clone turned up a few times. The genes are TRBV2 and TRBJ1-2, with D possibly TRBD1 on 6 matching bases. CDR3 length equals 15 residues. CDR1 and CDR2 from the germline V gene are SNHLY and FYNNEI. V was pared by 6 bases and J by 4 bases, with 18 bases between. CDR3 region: CASRGGRGGAYGYTF. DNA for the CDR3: TGTGCCAGCAGAGGGGGAAGGGGCGGCGCCTATGGCTACACCTTC.

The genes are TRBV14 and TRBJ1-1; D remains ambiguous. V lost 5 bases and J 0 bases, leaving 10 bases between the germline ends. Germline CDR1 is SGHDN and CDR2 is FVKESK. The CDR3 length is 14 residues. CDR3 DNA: TGTGCCAGCAGCATGGCGGGGATGAACACTGAAGCTTTCTTT. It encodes CASSMAGMNTEAFF.

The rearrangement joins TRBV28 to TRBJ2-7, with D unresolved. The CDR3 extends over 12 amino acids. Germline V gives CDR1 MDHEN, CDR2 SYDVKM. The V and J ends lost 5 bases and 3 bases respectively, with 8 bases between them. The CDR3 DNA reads TGTGCCAGCAGTCGTGGAGACTACGAGCAGTACTTC. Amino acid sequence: CASSRGDYEQYF.